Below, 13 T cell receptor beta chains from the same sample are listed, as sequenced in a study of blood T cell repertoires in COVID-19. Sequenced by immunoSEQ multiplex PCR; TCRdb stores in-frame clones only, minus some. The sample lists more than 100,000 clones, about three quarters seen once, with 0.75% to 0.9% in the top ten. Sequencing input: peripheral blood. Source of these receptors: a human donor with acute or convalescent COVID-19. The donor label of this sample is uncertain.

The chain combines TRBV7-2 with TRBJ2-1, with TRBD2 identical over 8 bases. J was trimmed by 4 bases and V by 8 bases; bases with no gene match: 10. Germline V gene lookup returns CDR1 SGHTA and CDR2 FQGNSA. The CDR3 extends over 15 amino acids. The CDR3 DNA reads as TGTGCCAGCCGCTACGGGGGGGCGCGATACAATGAGCAGTTCTTC. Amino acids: CASRYGGARYNEQFF.

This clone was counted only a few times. CDR3: CASSPGVQGSSPLHF. The CDR3 DNA is TGTGCCAGCAGCCCAGGGGTACAGGGAAGTTCACCCCTCCACTTT. V is TRBV9 and J is TRBJ1-6, with D tentatively TRBD1 (6 bases). Trimming took 4 bases from V and 9 from J, leaving 17 bases between them. Germline lookup yields CDR1 SGDLS and CDR2 YYNGEE. This CDR3 is 15 amino acids long.

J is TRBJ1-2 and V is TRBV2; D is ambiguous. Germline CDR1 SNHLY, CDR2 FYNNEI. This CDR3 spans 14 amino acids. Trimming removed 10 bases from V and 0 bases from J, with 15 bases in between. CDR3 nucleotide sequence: TGTGCCATATATGGGCAGATTACTAACTATGGCTACACCTTC. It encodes CAIYGQITNYGYTF.

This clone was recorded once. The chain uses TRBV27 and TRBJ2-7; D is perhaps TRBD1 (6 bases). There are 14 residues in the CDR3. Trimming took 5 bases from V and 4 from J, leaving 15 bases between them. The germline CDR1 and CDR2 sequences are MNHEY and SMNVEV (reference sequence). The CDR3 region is CASSHLTGLYEQYV. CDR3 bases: TGTGCCAGCAGTCACCTGACAGGCCTATACGAGCAGTACGTC.

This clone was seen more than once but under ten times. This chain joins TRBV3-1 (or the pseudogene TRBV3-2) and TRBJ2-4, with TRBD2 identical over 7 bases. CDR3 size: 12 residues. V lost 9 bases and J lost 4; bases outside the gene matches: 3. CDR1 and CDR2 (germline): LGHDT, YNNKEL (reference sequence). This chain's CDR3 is CASSGRKNIQYF. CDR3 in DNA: TGTGCCAGTTCCGGGAGGAAAAACATTCAGTACTTC.

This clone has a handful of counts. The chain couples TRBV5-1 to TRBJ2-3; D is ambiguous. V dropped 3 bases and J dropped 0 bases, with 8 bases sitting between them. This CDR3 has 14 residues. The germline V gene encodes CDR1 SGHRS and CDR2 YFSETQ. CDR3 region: CASSSSVSTDTQYF. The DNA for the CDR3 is TGCGCCAGCAGCTCCTCAGTTAGCACAGATACGCAGTATTTT.

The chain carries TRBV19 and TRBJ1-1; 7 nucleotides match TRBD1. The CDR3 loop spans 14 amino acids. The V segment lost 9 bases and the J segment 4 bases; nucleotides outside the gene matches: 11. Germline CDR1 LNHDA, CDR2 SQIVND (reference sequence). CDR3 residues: CASLSIRGSTEAFF. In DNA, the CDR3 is TGTGCCAGCCTATCCATCAGGGGGTCCACTGAAGCTTTCTTT.

The CDR3 protein is CASSIGSGGWSSYNEQFF. The CDR3 DNA reads TGTGCCAGTAGTATAGGTAGCGGGGGGTGGAGCTCCTACAATGAGCAGTTCTTC. This chain links TRBV19 with TRBJ2-1, with 10 nucleotides matching TRBD2. V lost 1 base and J lost 0; bases outside the gene matches: 6. Germline values: CDR1 LNHDA, CDR2 SQIVND (reference sequence). This CDR3 comprises 18 residues.

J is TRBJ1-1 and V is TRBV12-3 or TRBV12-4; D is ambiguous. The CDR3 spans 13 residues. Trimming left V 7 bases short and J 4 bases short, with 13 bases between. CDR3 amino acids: CASNLLGVTEAFF. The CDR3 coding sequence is TGTGCCAGCAACCTCCTGGGAGTCACTGAAGCTTTCTTT.

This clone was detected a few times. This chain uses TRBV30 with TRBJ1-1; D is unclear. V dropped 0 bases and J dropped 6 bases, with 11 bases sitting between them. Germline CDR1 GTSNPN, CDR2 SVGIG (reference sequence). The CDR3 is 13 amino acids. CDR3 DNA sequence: TGTGCCTGGAGTGTGGGAGGGCCGGCTGAAGCTTTCTTT. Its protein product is CAWSVGGPAEAFF.

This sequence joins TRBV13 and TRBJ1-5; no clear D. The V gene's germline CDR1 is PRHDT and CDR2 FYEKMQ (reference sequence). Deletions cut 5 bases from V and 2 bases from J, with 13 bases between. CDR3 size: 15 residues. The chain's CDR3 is CASSARDGGNQPQHF. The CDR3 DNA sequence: TGTGCCAGCAGCGCGCGGGATGGGGGCAATCAGCCCCAGCATTTT.

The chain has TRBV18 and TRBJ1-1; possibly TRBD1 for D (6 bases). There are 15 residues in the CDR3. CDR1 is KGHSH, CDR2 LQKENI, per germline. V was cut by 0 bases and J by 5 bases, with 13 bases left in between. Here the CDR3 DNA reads TGTGCCAGCTCACCACCGATAGGGGGTTGGACTGAAGCTTTCTTT. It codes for CASSPPIGGWTEAFF. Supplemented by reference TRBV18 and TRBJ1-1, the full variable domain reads NAGVMQNPRHLVRRRGQEARLRCSPMKGHSHVYWYRQLPEEGLKFMVYLQKENIIDESGMPKERFSAEFPKEGPSILRIQQVVRGDSAAYFCASSPPIGGWTEAFFGQGTRLTVV.

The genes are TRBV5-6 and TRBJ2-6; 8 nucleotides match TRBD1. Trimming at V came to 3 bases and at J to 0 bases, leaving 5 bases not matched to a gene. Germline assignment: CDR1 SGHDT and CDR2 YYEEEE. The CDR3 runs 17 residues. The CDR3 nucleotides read TGTGCCAGCAGCTGGGGGACAGGTGGCTCTGGGGCCAACGTCCTGACTTTC. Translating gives CASSWGTGGSGANVLTF.